A single sample is the source of the 15 T cell receptor beta chains below, sequenced in a study of T cell responses to AZD1222 COVID-19 vaccine. TCRdb's table, derived via immunoSEQ multiplex PCR, lists solely in-frame clones and lacks some. The sample gives roughly 100,000 clones, approximately 90% of which show up once; roughly 2.5% is in the top ten. The sequences come from peripheral blood, collected 28 days after the second AZD1222 dose. These receptors were collected from an adult who received the AZD1222 COVID-19 vaccine.

This chain links TRBV2 with TRBJ2-2; D is undetermined. V lost 1 base and J 6 bases, leaving 6 bases between the germline ends. The CDR3 sequence is 13 residues long. In germline, CDR1 is SNHLY, CDR2 FYNNEI. The CDR3 coding sequence is TGTGCCAGCAGTGAAGTGCGGTCCGGGGAGCTGTTTTTT. Translated: CASSEVRSGELFF.

V and J are TRBV20-1 and TRBJ1-4; no firm D call. This CDR3 spans 11 amino acids. The ends were cut back, 4 bases at V and 9 bases at J, with 9 bases in the middle. Germline V gives CDR1 DFQATT, CDR2 SNEGSKA (reference sequence). This CDR3 is CSAIQRQKLFF. In nucleotides, the CDR3 is TGCAGTGCTATACAGCGCCAAAAACTGTTTTTT.

The table lists this clone with a count of one. The rearrangement uses TRBV27 and TRBJ1-2, with D perhaps TRBD1 (6 bases). This CDR3 has 14 amino acids. V lost 3 bases, J lost 5 bases, and 13 bases lay in between. Germline-derived CDR1 and CDR2 are MNHEY and SMNVEV (reference sequence). The CDR3 loop is CASSFAGADYGYTF. CDR3 nucleotide sequence: TGTGCCAGCAGTTTTGCAGGGGCTGATTATGGCTACACCTTC.

The V gene is TRBV10-3, the J gene TRBJ2-1; D might be TRBD2 (6 bases). Germline V CDR1 and CDR2: ENHRY, SYGVKD. Deletions cut 4 bases from V and 9 bases from J, with 16 bases between. The CDR3 loop spans 14 amino acids. The CDR3 loop is CAISGGDSSSEQFF. CDR3 in DNA: TGTGCCATCAGTGGGGGGGACTCCTCAAGTGAGCAGTTCTTC.

The chain joins TRBV6-6 to TRBJ2-3; D uncertain. This CDR3 contains 13 residues. The germline V gene has CDR1 MNHNY and CDR2 SVGAGI (reference sequence). V was trimmed by 6 bases and J by 3 bases, leaving 10 bases between them. Here the CDR3 DNA reads TGTGCCAGCAGCCCCGGCCGGACAGATACGCAGTATTTT. This gives the protein CASSPGRTDTQYF.

The V gene is TRBV10-3, the J gene TRBJ2-5; D gene unclear. The CDR3 totals 14 residues. The ends were cut back, 5 bases at V and 1 base at J, with 11 bases in the middle. Germline CDR1 and CDR2: ENHRY and SYGVKD. The CDR3, as DNA: TGTGCCATCAGTCTTACTCAGACCCAAGAGACCCAGTACTTC. Translation: CAISLTQTQETQYF.

The rearrangement uses TRBV5-4 and TRBJ1-4; a weak D match, TRBD1 (5 bases). Trimming stripped 3 bases from V and 7 bases from J, with 10 bases between. Germline loops: CDR1 SGHNT, CDR2 YYREEE (reference sequence). CDR3 length equals 13 residues. DNA of the CDR3: TGTGCCAGCAGCTCCCCGGGACGTGAAAAACTGTTTTTT. This gives the protein CASSSPGREKLFF. The whole variable domain, remainder taken from reference TRBV5-4 and TRBJ1-4, is ETGVTQSPTHLIKTRGQQVTLRCSSQSGHNTVSWYQQALGQGPQFIFQYYREEENGRGNFPPRFSGLQFPNYSSELNVNALELDDSALYLCASSSPGREKLFFGSGTQLSVL.

The rearrangement uses TRBV19 and TRBJ1-4, with TRBD1 matching over 7 bases. The CDR3 covers 15 residues. CDR1 is LNHDA and CDR2 is SQIVND in the germline V gene (reference sequence). J lost 1 base, V lost 3 bases, and 2 bases had no gene match. As DNA, the CDR3 is TGTGCCAGTAGTATGAACAGGGGAACTAATGAAAAACTGTTTTTT. It codes for CASSMNRGTNEKLFF. Complete variable domain (other parts from reference TRBV19 and TRBJ1-4): DGGITQSPKYLFRKEGQNVTLSCEQNLNHDAMYWYRQDPGQGLRLIYYSQIVNDFQKGDIAEGYSVSREKKESFPLTVTSAQKNPTAFYLCASSMNRGTNEKLFFGSGTQLSVL.

The V call is TRBV30, the J call TRBJ2-5; 11 bases align to TRBD2. The germline CDR1 and CDR2 sequences are GTSNPN and SVGIG (reference sequence). The CDR3 spans 15 residues. The V and J ends lost 4 bases and 2 bases, in that order; junction bases with no gene match: 6. In DNA, the CDR3 is TGTGCCTGGACCGGGACTAGCGGCATTCAAGAGACCCAGTACTTC. Protein product: CAWTGTSGIQETQYF.

The chain recombines TRBV30 with TRBJ1-5; 7 positions agree with TRBD1. V trimming: 0 bases; J trimming: 0 bases; junction bases outside the gene matches: 5. Per the germline V gene, CDR1 is GTSNPN and CDR2 is SVGIG (reference sequence). The CDR3 length is 16 residues. CDR3 nucleotide sequence: TGTGCCTGGAGTGTTCCAGGACAGGTTAGCAATCAGCCCCAGCATTTT. Translation gives CAWSVPGQVSNQPQHF. Looking up the rest from reference TRBV30 and TRBJ1-5 gives the full variable domain: SQTIHQWPATLVQPVGSPLSLECTVEGTSNPNLYWYRQAAGRGLQLLFYSVGIGQISSEVPQNLSASRPQDRQFILSSKKLLLSDSGFYLCAWSVPGQVSNQPQHFGDGTRLSIL.

The V and J genes are TRBV20-1 and TRBJ2-2; no reliable D call. The germline CDR1 and CDR2 sequences are DFQATT and SNEGSKA (reference sequence). Trimming took off 3 bases at V and 2 bases at J, with 16 bases between the two ends. The CDR3 is 16 residues long. DNA for the CDR3: TGCAGTGCTAGTCGTCAAAGTGGACCTAACACCGGGGAGCTGTTTTTT. Residues: CSASRQSGPNTGELFF.

The rearrangement links TRBV7-9 to TRBJ2-5; D is possibly TRBD1 (5 bases). The CDR3 has 14 residues. The germline gives CDR1 SEHNR, CDR2 FQNEAQ (reference sequence). Trimming stripped 0 bases from V and 4 bases from J, with 9 bases between. CDR3 loop: CASSLAGVGETQYF. The CDR3 DNA follows: TGTGCCAGCAGCTTAGCAGGGGTAGGAGAGACCCAGTACTTC.

The V call is TRBV6-5, the J call TRBJ1-5; D is unresolved. The CDR3 is made up of 13 amino acids. The V gene lost 6 bases and the J gene lost 7 bases, with 13 bases spanning the gap. Looked up from germline, CDR1 is MNHEY and CDR2 is SVGAGI. The CDR3 DNA reads TGTGCCAGCAGCTTTCCGGGAGGACAGCCCCAGCATTTT. Protein product: CASSFPGGQPQHF.

The table lists this clone with a few counts. The genes are TRBV7-9 and TRBJ1-1; TRBD1 aligns across 9 bases. The CDR3 has 15 residues. The trim removed 5 bases at V and 2 bases at J, leaving 6 bases unmatched. Germline V lookup: CDR1 SEHNR, CDR2 FQNEAQ (reference sequence). The CDR3 loop reads CASSPPDRGNTEAFF. The CDR3, as DNA: TGTGCCAGCAGCCCCCCGGACAGGGGCAACACTGAAGCTTTCTTT.

This chain joins TRBV15 and TRBJ1-1; weak D call: TRBD1 (5 bases). This CDR3 has 16 amino acids. The germline CDR1 and CDR2 sequences are LNHNV and YYDKDF (reference sequence). V was cut by 0 bases and J by 2 bases, with 13 bases left in between. The CDR3 coding sequence is TGTGCCACCAGCAGAGATATGGAGGGGCCAAACACTGAAGCTTTCTTT. Protein: CATSRDMEGPNTEAFF. The full variable domain, its missing parts supplied by reference TRBV15 and TRBJ1-1, is DAMVIQNPRYQVTQFGKPVTLSCSQTLNHNVMYWYQQKSSQAPKLLFHYYDKDFNNEADTPDNFQSRRPNTSFCFLDIRSPGLGDTAMYLCATSRDMEGPNTEAFFGQGTRLTVV.